This TCR beta chain was identified in a study of blood T cell repertoires in COVID-19. On the study more broadly: The United States, Italy and Spain were the sources of the acute and convalescent COVID-19 samples. From T cells, B-cell-depleted T cells, or PBMCs came the material, which was cDNA or gDNA.

Germline CDR1 MDHEN, CDR2 SYDVKM. CDR3 length: 16 residues. V shed 3 bases and J shed 5 bases, with 18 bases lying between them. Under the authors' procedure: The assay estimated nucleated cells by amplifying reference gene primers. TCRdb's copy holds only in-frame clones and misses some; the assay was immunoSEQ multiplex PCR. D and trimming were read from the DNA, whereas the V and J calls and clone size are those reported in that table. Here the sample spans approximately 230,000 clones, about 91% being singletons. The specimen sequenced was peripheral blood. This clonotype originated in a man aged 80 or over with acute or convalescent COVID-19. The J gene is TRBJ2-3, the V gene TRBV28, with D possibly TRBD1 on 6 matching bases. DNA of the CDR3: TGTGCCAGCAGTTTTGGGGCAGGGGCGTGGAAAGATACGCAGTATTTT. It yields the protein CASSFGAGAWKDTQYF.